Shown below are 23 T cell receptor beta chains from a single sample sequenced in a study of shared clonotypes between healthy human individuals. Some clones are missing from TCRdb's copy, which holds only in-frame ones; the method was immunoSEQ multiplex PCR. The data hold about 2.4 million clones, with 93% observed a single time. The sequenced sample consisted of naive CD4+ T cells from PBMCs. Indicated subset: CD45RA+ positively selected. The receptors were sampled from a man between 18 and 29 years old in good health. Some clones in this sample may be carry-over from other donors' samples.

The chain employs TRBV7-9 and TRBJ2-2; no clear D. Germline V gene sequence: CDR1 SEHNR, CDR2 FQNEAQ (reference sequence). The CDR3 runs 12 residues. Trimming cost V 3 bases and J 6 bases, with 5 bases left between them. The CDR3 DNA sequence: TGTGCCAGCAGCTTGGCTTCCGGGGAGCTGTTTTTT. It encodes CASSLASGELFF.

This chain joins TRBV29-1 and TRBJ1-4, with TRBD1 as a possible D gene (6 bases). The V gene's germline CDR1 is SQVTM and CDR2 ANQGSEA. CDR3 length: 15 residues. Trimming removed 4 bases from V and 3 bases from J, with 15 bases in between. DNA for the CDR3: TGCAGCGTTGGGGCTCAGGGGAAGGCTAATGAAAAACTGTTTTTT. Translating it yields CSVGAQGKANEKLFF.

The chain couples TRBV19 to TRBJ2-3; 10 bases agree with TRBD1. CDR3 length: 16 residues. Germline-derived CDR1 and CDR2 are LNHDA and SQIVND (reference sequence). Trimming cost V 6 bases and J 0 bases; bases outside gene matches: 6. CDR3 coding DNA: TGTGCCAGTAGCAGGGGACAGGGGTCCAGCACAGATACGCAGTATTTT. Translated, it gives CASSRGQGSSTDTQYF.

Turning to this clone: This sample also contains other DNA sequences that code for the same CDR3. The chain is built from TRBV6-1 and TRBJ1-2; D ambiguous. The CDR3 is made up of 12 amino acids. Trimming removed 4 bases from V and 1 base from J, with 4 bases in between. Germline CDR1 is MNHNS and CDR2 is SASEGT. In nucleotides, the CDR3 is TGTGCCAGCAGTGCGGTTAACTATGGCTACACCTTC. Translated: CASSAVNYGYTF.

J is TRBJ2-3 and V is TRBV7-9; TRBD1 matches at 9 bases. Germline values: CDR1 SEHNR, CDR2 FQNEAQ (reference sequence). The CDR3 is made up of 14 amino acids. J lost 3 bases, V lost 6 bases, and 4 bases had no gene match. In nucleotides, the CDR3 is TGTGCCAGCAGGGCGACAGGGGGAACAGATACGCAGTATTTT. Translating it yields CASRATGGTDTQYF.

Only a few counts were recorded for this clone. This chain uses TRBV29-1 with TRBJ1-1, with TRBD1 as a possible D gene (5 bases). Germline V gene sequence: CDR1 SQVTM, CDR2 ANQGSEA. Trimming stripped 4 bases from V and 1 base from J, with 13 bases between. This CDR3 comprises 14 residues. The chain's CDR3 is CSVGPRVSNTEAFF. The CDR3 DNA follows: TGCAGCGTTGGTCCCAGGGTTTCGAACACTGAAGCTTTCTTT. Together with reference TRBV29-1 and TRBJ1-1, the CDR3 gives the full variable domain: SAVISQKPSRDICQRGTSLTIQCQVDSQVTMMFWYRQQPGQSLTLIATANQGSEATYESGFVIDKFPISRPNLTFSTLTVSNMSPEDSSIYLCSVGPRVSNTEAFFGQGTRLTVV.

The chain uses TRBV5-1 and TRBJ2-7, with no clear D. The ends were cut back, 0 bases at V and 5 bases at J, with 15 bases in the middle. Germline V CDR1 and CDR2: SGHRS, YFSETQ. CDR3 length: 15 amino acids. The CDR3: CASSLVQRLGNEQYF. The CDR3 nucleotides read TGCGCCAGCAGCTTGGTGCAGCGCTTGGGGAACGAGCAGTACTTC. The whole variable domain, remainder taken from reference TRBV5-1 and TRBJ2-7, is KAGVTQTPRYLIKTRGQQVTLSCSPISGHRSVSWYQQTPGQGLQFLFEYFSETQRNKGNFPGRFSGRQFSNSRSEMNVSTLELGDSALYLCASSLVQRLGNEQYFGPGTRLTVT.

The J gene is TRBJ2-7, the V gene TRBV27; 8 bases line up with TRBD2. The germline gives CDR1 MNHEY, CDR2 SMNVEV (reference sequence). This CDR3 spans 13 amino acids. V was clipped by 9 bases and J by 4 bases; unmatched bases: 8. The CDR3 sequence is CASKSGREYEQYF. The CDR3 coding sequence is TGTGCCAGTAAGAGCGGGAGAGAGTACGAGCAGTACTTC.

The J gene is TRBJ2-5, the V gene TRBV5-1, with TRBD2 matching 8 bases. V lost 4 bases to trimming and J lost 4 bases; unmatched junction nucleotides: 15. Germline CDR1 is SGHRS and CDR2 is YFSETQ. This CDR3 comprises 17 residues. CDR3 in amino acids: CASSPTAGTSGGETQYF. The DNA of the CDR3 is TGCGCCAGCAGCCCTACCGCCGGGACTAGTGGGGGAGAGACCCAGTACTTC. Complete variable domain (other parts from reference TRBV5-1 and TRBJ2-5): KAGVTQTPRYLIKTRGQQVTLSCSPISGHRSVSWYQQTPGQGLQFLFEYFSETQRNKGNFPGRFSGRQFSNSRSEMNVSTLELGDSALYLCASSPTAGTSGGETQYFGPGTRLLVL.

This clone is a singleton in its sample. V usage is TRBV5-1 and J usage is TRBJ2-1; the D gene could be TRBD1 or TRBD2 (5 bases each). CDR3 size: 14 residues. CDR1 is SGHRS, CDR2 YFSETQ, per germline. The V end was cut by 0 bases, the J end by 9 bases, with 13 bases between. The CDR3 region has the DNA TGCGCCAGCAGCTTGGGGGCAGGGACCAGTGAGCAGTTCTTC. It yields the protein CASSLGAGTSEQFF. Full variable domain (remainder filled in from reference TRBV5-1 and TRBJ2-1): KAGVTQTPRYLIKTRGQQVTLSCSPISGHRSVSWYQQTPGQGLQFLFEYFSETQRNKGNFPGRFSGRQFSNSRSEMNVSTLELGDSALYLCASSLGAGTSEQFFGPGTRLTVL.

The rearrangement uses TRBV6-5 and TRBJ1-4; no firm D call. The CDR3 runs 15 residues. V shed 0 bases and J shed 6 bases, with 11 bases lying between them. CDR1 is MNHEY and CDR2 is SVGAGI in the germline V gene. The CDR3 spells CASSYSRDMYEKLFF. CDR3 DNA sequence: TGTGCCAGCAGTTACTCTCGGGATATGTATGAAAAACTGTTTTTT.

The V and J genes are TRBV5-8 and TRBJ2-7; possibly TRBD1 or TRBD2 for D (6 bases each). Germline loops: CDR1 SGHTS, CDR2 YDEGEE. The germline V and J ends were trimmed by 4 bases and 4 bases, with 15 bases remaining between them. The CDR3 runs 14 residues. The CDR3 bases are TGTGCCAGCAGCGGTCGGGGGCGCGTTTACGAGCAGTACTTC. Residues: CASSGRGRVYEQYF.

J is TRBJ2-3 and V is TRBV4-3; D is possibly TRBD1 (5 bases). The CDR3 loop spans 16 amino acids. V dropped 4 bases and J dropped 6 bases, with 20 bases sitting between them. Per germline, CDR1 LGHNA and CDR2 YSLEER. CDR3 region: CASSPSWGGRTDTQYF. The CDR3 nucleotides are TGCGCCAGCAGCCCCTCCTGGGGCGGCCGGACGGATACGCAGTATTTT.

The chain recombines TRBV9 with TRBJ1-1; the D is unclear. From germline, CDR1 is SGDLS and CDR2 YYNGEE. This CDR3 has 14 amino acids. Between the trimmed V and J ends, which lost 0 bases and 3 bases, there was a span of 9 bases. This CDR3 is CASSVVPRYTEAFF. The CDR3, as DNA: TGTGCCAGCAGCGTAGTCCCCAGATACACTGAAGCTTTCTTT. The full variable domain, rest sourced from reference TRBV9 and TRBJ1-1, is DSGVTQTPKHLITATGQRVTLRCSPRSGDLSVYWYQQSLDQGLQFLIQYYNGEERAKGNILERFSAQQFPDLHSELNLSSLELGDSALYFCASSVVPRYTEAFFGQGTRLTVV.

The chain links TRBV29-1 to TRBJ2-7; D remains ambiguous. The CDR3 sequence is 11 residues long. Trimming cost V 4 bases and J 6 bases, with 10 bases left between them. CDR1 and CDR2 from the germline V gene are SQVTM and ANQGSEA. CDR3 in DNA: TGCAGCGTTGCTATGCCCGGCGAGCAGTACTTC. Translated: CSVAMPGEQYF.

This clone was detected a few times. This rearrangement joins TRBV27 to TRBJ1-5; no clear D gene. Germline V gene sequence: CDR1 MNHEY, CDR2 SMNVEV (reference sequence). This CDR3 region has 14 residues. V gave up 4 bases and J gave up 6 bases, with 13 bases separating them. In nucleotides, the CDR3 is TGTGCCAGCAGTTCCGAAAGTGGGTTTCAGCCCCAGCATTTT. It codes for CASSSESGFQPQHF.

This sequence joins TRBV28 and TRBJ2-7; D perhaps matches TRBD1 (5 bases). Between the trimmed V and J ends, which lost 5 bases and 0 bases, there was a span of 11 bases. This CDR3 contains 14 residues. Germline V CDR1 and CDR2: MDHEN, SYDVKM. CDR3: CASSPATASYEQYF. Here the CDR3 DNA reads TGTGCCAGCAGTCCCGCGACAGCCTCCTACGAGCAGTACTTC.

The chain employs TRBV2 and TRBJ1-1, with 8 bases fitting TRBD1. The CDR3 is made up of 13 amino acids. Looked up from germline, CDR1 is SNHLY and CDR2 is FYNNEI. J was trimmed by 9 bases and V by 5 bases; bases with no gene match: 8. CDR3 sequence reads: CASSNGGQDKAFF. In DNA form, the CDR3 reads TGTGCCAGCAGTAACGGGGGACAGGACAAAGCTTTCTTT.

The gene calls are TRBV21-1 and TRBJ1-3; whether TRBD1, the table's D call, matches the DNA was not checked. TRBV21-1 is a pseudogene. CDR3 length equals 16 residues. The DNA for the CDR3 is TGTGCCAGCAGCAAAGCGCTTGGGGGCACTGGAAACACCATATATTTT. Residues: CASSKALGGTGNTIYF.

The rearrangement joins TRBV5-4 to TRBJ2-5; 8 bases agree with TRBD1. This CDR3 contains 15 residues. Germline V gene lookup returns CDR1 SGHNT and CDR2 YYREEE (reference sequence). V lost 4 bases to trimming and J lost 1 base; unmatched junction nucleotides: 6. DNA of the CDR3: TGTGCCAGCAGCCGGACAGGACAGGGCCAAGAGACCCAGTACTTC. This encodes CASSRTGQGQETQYF.

A note on this clone: The identical CDR3 is also encoded by other nucleotide sequences in the sample. This chain uses TRBV5-4 with TRBJ1-2, with D unresolved. The germline gives CDR1 SGHNT, CDR2 YYREEE (reference sequence). This CDR3 contains 13 residues. The V end lost 1 base, the J end lost 2 bases, and 6 bases lay between the germline ends. The CDR3 DNA follows: TGTGCCAGCAGCTTGCCCGAGAACTATGGCTACACCTTC. Encoded protein: CASSLPENYGYTF.

The chain has TRBV28 and TRBJ2-1; no clear D gene. CDR1 is MDHEN, CDR2 SYDVKM, per germline. This CDR3 contains 14 residues. V lost 3 bases to trimming and J lost 8 bases, with 14 bases between them. CDR3 sequence reads: CASSFAPAQDEQFF. CDR3 bases: TGTGCCAGCAGTTTCGCCCCTGCGCAGGATGAGCAGTTCTTC.

The chain joins TRBV13 to TRBJ2-2, with 8 bases fitting TRBD1. CDR3 length equals 16 residues. After removal of 5 bases from V and 4 bases from J, the junction contained 9 bases not matched to a gene. Per the germline V gene, CDR1 is PRHDT and CDR2 is FYEKMQ (reference sequence). CDR3 in amino acids: CASSITRQGPTGELFF. The CDR3 DNA follows: TGTGCCAGCAGCATAACCAGACAGGGGCCCACCGGGGAGCTGTTTTTT.